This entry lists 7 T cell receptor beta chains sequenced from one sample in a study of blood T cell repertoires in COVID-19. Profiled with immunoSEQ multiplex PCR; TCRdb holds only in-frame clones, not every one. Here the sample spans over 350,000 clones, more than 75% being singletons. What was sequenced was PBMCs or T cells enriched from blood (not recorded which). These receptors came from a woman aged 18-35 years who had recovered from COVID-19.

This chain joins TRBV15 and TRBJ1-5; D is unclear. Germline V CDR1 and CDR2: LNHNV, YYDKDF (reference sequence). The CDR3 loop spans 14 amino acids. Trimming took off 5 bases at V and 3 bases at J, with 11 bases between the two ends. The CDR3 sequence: CATSAVGTNQPQHF. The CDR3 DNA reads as TGTGCCACCAGCGCCGTGGGCACCAATCAGCCCCAGCATTTT.

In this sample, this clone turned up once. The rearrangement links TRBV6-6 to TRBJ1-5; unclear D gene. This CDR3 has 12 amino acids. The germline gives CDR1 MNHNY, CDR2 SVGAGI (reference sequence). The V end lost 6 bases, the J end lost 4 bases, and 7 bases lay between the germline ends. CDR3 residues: CASSVLNQPQHF. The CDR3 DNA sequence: TGTGCCAGCAGCGTGTTGAATCAGCCCCAGCATTTT.

The CDR3 DNA is TGTGCCAGTAGTATAGCAGGGAGGGCTAAAACAGATACGCAGTATTTT. It encodes CASSIAGRAKTDTQYF. This chain joins TRBV19 and TRBJ2-3, with 7 bases that match TRBD2. From germline, CDR1 is LNHDA and CDR2 SQIVND (reference sequence). The junction had 7 bases not matched to a gene; V was cut back by 1 base and J by 3 bases. The CDR3 is 16 residues long.

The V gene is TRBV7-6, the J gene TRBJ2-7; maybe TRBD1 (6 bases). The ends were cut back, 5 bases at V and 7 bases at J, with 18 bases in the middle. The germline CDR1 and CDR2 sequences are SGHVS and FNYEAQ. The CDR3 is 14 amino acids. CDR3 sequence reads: CASSVSTGLEEQYF. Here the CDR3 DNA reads TGTGCCAGCAGCGTCTCGACAGGTTTGGAAGAGCAGTACTTC.

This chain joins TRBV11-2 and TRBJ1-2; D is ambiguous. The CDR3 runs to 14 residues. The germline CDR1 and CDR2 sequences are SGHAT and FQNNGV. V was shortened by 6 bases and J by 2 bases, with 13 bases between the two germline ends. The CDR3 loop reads CASSQLNNNYGYTF. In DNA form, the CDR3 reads TGTGCCAGCAGTCAACTAAACAACAACTATGGCTACACCTTC.

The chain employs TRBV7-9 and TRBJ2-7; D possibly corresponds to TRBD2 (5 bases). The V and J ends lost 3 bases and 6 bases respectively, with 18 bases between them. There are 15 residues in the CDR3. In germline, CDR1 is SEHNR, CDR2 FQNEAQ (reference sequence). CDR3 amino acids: CASSLGSGGWGEQYF. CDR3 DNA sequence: TGTGCCAGCAGCTTGGGGTCAGGAGGCTGGGGCGAGCAGTACTTC.

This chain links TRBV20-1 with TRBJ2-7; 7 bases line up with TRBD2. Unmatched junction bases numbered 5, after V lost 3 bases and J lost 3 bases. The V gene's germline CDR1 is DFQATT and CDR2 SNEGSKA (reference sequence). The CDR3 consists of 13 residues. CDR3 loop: CSASGPGGYEQYF. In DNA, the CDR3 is TGCAGTGCTAGTGGGCCGGGGGGCTACGAGCAGTACTTC.